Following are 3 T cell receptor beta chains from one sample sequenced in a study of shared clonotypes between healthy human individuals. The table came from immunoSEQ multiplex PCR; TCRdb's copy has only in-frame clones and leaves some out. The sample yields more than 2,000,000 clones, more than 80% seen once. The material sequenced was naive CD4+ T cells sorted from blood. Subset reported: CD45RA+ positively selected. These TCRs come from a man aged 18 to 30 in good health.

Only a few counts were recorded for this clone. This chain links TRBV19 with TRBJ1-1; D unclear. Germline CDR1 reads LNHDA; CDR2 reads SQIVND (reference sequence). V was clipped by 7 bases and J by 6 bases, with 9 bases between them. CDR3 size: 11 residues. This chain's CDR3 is CASKAKPEAFF. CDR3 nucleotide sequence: TGTGCCAGTAAGGCAAAGCCTGAAGCTTTCTTT. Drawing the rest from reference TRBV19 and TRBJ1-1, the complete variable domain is DGGITQSPKYLFRKEGQNVTLSCEQNLNHDAMYWYRQDPGQGLRLIYYSQIVNDFQKGDIAEGYSVSREKKESFPLTVTSAQKNPTAFYLCASKAKPEAFFGQGTRLTVV.

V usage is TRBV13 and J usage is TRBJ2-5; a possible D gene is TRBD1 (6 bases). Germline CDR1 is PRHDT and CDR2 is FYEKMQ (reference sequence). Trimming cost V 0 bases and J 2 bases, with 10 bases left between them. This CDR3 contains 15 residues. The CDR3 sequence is CASSLGQGKQETQYF. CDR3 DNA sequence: TGTGCCAGCAGCTTAGGACAGGGCAAACAAGAGACCCAGTACTTC.

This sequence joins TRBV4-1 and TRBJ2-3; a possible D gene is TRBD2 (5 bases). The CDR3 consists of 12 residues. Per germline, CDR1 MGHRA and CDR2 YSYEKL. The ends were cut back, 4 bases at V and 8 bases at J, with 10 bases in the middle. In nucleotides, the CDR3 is TGCGCCAGCAGCCCTAGCCCTGGTACGCAGTATTTT. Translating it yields CASSPSPGTQYF.